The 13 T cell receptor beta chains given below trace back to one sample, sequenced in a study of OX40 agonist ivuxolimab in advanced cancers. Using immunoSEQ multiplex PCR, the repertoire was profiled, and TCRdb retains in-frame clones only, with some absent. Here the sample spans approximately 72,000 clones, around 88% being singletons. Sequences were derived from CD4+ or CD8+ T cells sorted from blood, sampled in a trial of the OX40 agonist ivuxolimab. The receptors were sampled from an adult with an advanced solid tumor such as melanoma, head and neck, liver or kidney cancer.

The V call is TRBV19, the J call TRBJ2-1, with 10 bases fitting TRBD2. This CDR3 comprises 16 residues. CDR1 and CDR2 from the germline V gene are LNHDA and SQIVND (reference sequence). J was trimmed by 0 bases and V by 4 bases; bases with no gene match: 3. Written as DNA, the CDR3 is TGTGCCAGTAGTAGGACTAGCGGAGACTCCTACAATGAGCAGTTCTTC. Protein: CASSRTSGDSYNEQFF.

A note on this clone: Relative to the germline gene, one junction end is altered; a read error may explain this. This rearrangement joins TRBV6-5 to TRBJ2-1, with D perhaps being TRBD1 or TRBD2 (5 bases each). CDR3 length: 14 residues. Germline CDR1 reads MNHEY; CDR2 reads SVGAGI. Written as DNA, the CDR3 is TGTGCCGGCAGTTCGAGGGGTCCGGACAATGAGCAGTTCTTC. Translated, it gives CAGSSRGPDNEQFF.

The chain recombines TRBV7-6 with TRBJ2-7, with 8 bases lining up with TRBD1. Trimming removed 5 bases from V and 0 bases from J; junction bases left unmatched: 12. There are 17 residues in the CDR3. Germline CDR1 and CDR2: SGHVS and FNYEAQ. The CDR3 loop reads CASSPSRRGQGSYEQYF. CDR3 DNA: TGTGCCAGCAGCCCCTCCCGCCGAGGACAGGGCTCCTACGAGCAGTACTTC. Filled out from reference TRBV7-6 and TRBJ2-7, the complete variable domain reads GAGVSQSPRYKVTKRGQDVALRCDPISGHVSLYWYRQALGQGPEFLTYFNYEAQQDKSGLPNDRFSAERPEGSISTLTIQRTEQRDSAMYRCASSPSRRGQGSYEQYFGPGTRLTVT.

CDR3 residues: CASSRGRTEEAFF. The CDR3 DNA reads as TGTGCCAGCTCACGGGGACGGACTGAAGAAGCTTTCTTT. This chain connects TRBV18 to TRBJ1-1; the D gene is possibly TRBD1 (5 bases). Germline values: CDR1 KGHSH, CDR2 LQKENI. The CDR3 spans 13 residues. The V gene lost 4 bases and the J gene lost 8 bases, with 14 bases spanning the gap.

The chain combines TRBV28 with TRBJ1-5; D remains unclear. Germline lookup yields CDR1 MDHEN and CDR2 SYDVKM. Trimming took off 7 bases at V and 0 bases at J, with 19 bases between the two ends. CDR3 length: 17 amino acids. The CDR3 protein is CASKSPQAPYSNQPQHF. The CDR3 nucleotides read TGTGCCAGCAAGTCCCCCCAAGCGCCTTATAGCAATCAGCCCCAGCATTTT.

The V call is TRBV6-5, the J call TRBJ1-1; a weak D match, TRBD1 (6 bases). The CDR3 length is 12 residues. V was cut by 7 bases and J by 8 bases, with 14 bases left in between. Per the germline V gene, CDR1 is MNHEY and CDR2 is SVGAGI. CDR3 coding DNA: TGTGCCAGCACCACCCGGGGGGCCGAAGCTTTCTTT. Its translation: CASTTRGAEAFF.

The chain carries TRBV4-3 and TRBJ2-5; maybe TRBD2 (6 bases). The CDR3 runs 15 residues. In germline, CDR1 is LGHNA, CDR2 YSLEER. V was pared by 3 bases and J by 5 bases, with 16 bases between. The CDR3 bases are TGCGCCAGCAGCCAGTACACCTCCGGGGGTGAGACCCAGTACTTC. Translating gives CASSQYTSGGETQYF.

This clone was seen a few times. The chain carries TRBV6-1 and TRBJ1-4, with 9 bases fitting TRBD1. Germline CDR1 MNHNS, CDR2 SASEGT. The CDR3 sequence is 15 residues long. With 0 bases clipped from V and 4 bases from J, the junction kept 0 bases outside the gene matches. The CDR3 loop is CASSEATGGNEKLFF. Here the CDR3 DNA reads TGTGCCAGCAGTGAAGCGACAGGGGGTAATGAAAAACTGTTTTTT.

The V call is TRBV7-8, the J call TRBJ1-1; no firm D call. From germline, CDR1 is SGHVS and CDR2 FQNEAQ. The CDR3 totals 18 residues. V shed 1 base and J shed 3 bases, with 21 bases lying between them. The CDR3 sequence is CASSLVGDRAGSHTEAFF. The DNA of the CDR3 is TGTGCCAGCAGCTTAGTTGGGGATAGGGCCGGGTCCCACACTGAAGCTTTCTTT. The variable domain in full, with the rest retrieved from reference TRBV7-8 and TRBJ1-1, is GAGVSQSPRYKVAKRGQDVALRCDPISGHVSLFWYQQALGQGPEFLTYFQNEAQLDKSGLPSDRFFAERPEGSVSTLKIQRTQQEDSAVYLCASSLVGDRAGSHTEAFFGQGTRLTVV.

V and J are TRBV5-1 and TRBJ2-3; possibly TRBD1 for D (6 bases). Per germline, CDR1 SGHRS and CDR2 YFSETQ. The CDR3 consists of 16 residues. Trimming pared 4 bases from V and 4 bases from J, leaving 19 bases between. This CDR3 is CASSGITGLGADTQYF. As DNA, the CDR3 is TGCGCCAGCAGCGGGATCACAGGGTTGGGGGCAGATACGCAGTATTTT.

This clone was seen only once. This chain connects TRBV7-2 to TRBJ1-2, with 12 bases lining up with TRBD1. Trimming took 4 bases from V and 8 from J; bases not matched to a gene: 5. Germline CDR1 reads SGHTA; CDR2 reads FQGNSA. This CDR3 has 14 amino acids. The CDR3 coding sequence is TGTGCCAGCAGCTGGGACAGGGGGCACGGGGGCTACACCTTC. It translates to CASSWDRGHGGYTF. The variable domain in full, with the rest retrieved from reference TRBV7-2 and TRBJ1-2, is GAGVSQSPSNKVTEKGKDVELRCDPISGHTALYWYRQSLGQGLEFLIYFQGNSAPDKSGLPSDRFSAERTGGSVSTLTIQRTQQEDSAVYLCASSWDRGHGGYTFGSGTRLTVV.

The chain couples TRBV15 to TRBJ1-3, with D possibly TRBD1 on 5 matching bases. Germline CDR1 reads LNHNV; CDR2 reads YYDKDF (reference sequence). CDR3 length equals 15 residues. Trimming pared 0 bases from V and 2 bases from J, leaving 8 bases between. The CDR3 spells CATSRDVTAGNTIYF. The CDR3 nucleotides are TGTGCCACCAGCAGAGATGTGACAGCTGGAAACACCATATATTTT.

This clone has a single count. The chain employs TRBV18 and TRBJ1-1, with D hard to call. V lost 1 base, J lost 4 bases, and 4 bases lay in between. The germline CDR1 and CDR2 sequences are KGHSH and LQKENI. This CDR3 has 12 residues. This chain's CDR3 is CASSPRTTEAFF. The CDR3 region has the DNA TGTGCCAGCTCACCACGCACCACTGAAGCTTTCTTT.